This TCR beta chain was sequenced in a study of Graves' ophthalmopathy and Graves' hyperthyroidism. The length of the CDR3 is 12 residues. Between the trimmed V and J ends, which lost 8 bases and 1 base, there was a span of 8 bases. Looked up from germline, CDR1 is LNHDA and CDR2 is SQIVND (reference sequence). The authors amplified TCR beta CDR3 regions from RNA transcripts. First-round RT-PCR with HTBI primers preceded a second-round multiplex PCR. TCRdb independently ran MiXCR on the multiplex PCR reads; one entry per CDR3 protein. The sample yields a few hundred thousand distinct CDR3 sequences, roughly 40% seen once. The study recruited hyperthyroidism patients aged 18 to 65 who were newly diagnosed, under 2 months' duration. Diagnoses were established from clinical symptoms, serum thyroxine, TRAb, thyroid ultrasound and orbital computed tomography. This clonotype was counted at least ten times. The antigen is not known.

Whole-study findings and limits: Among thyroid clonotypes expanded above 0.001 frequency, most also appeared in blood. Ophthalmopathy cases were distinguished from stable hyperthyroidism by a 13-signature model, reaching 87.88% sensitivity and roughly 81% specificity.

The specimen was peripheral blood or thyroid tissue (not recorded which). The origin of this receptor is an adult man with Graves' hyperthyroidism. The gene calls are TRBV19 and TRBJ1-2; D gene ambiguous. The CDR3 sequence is CASRTDNYGYTF. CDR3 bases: TGTGCCAGTCGAACAGATAACTATGGCTACACCTTC.